This T cell receptor (beta chain) was documented in a study of shared clonotypes between healthy human individuals. Under the authors' procedure: For the immunoSEQ data, sequences were junction-only without quality scores, so filtering differed. TCRdb keeps only in-frame clones here, not all; method: immunoSEQ multiplex PCR. The V and J calls and clone size come from that table; D and trimming were worked out from the DNA. The data contain 800,000 to 1,200,000 clones, approximately 80% of them seen just once; the ten biggest clones take up around 0.47%. Germline assignment: CDR1 LGHNA and CDR2 YNFKEQ. The CDR3 has 16 amino acids. V lost 1 base, J lost 2 bases, and 12 bases lay in between.

The TCR sequence derives from a man aged 18 to 35 in good health. Some clones in this sample may be carry-over from other donors' samples. V gene TRBV4-2 combines with J gene TRBJ2-1; tentative D call: TRBD2 (6 bases). Source material: memory CD4+ T cells from PBMCs. The subset here: CD45RA-negative fraction. In DNA, the CDR3 is TGTGCCAGCAGCCAAGCGGCAGCGGGTACCTACAATGAGCAGTTCTTC. Translated: CASSQAAAGTYNEQFF.